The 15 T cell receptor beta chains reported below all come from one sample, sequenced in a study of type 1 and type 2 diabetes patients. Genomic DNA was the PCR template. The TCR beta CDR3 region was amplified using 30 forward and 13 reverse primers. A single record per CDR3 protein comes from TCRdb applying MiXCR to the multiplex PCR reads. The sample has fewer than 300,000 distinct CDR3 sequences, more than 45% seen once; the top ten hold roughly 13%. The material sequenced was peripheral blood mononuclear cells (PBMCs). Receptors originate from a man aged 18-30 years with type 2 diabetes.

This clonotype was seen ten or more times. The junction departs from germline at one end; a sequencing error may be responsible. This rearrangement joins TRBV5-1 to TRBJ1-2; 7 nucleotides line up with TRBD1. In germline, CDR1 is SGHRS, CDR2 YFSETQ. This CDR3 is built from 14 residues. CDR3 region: CASSLGTANYGYTF. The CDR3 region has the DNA TGTGCCAGCAGCTTAGGGACAGCTAACTATGGCTACACCTTC.

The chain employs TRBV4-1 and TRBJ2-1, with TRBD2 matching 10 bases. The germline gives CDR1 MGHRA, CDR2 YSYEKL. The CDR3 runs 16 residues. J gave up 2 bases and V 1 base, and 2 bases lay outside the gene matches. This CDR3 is CASSQVGTSAYNEQFF. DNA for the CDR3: TGCGCCAGCAGCCAAGTAGGGACTAGCGCCTACAATGAGCAGTTCTTC.

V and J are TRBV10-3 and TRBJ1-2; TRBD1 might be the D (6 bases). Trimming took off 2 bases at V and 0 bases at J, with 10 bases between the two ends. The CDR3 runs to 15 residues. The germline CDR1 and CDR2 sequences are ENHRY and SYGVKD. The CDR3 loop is CAISEGQYSNYGYTF. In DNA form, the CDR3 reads TGTGCCATCAGTGAGGGACAGTATTCTAACTATGGCTACACCTTC.

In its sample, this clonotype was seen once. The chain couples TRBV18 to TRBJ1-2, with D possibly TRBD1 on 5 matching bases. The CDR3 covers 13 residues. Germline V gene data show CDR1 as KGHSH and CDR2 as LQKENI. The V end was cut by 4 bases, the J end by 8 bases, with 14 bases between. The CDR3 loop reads CASSQDLGDGYTF. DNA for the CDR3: TGTGCCAGCTCACAGGATCTGGGGGACGGCTACACCTTC. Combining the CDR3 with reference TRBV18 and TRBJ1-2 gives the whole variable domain NAGVMQNPRHLVRRRGQEARLRCSPMKGHSHVYWYRQLPEEGLKFMVYLQKENIIDESGMPKERFSAEFPKEGPSILRIQQVVRGDSAAYFCASSQDLGDGYTFGSGTRLTVV.

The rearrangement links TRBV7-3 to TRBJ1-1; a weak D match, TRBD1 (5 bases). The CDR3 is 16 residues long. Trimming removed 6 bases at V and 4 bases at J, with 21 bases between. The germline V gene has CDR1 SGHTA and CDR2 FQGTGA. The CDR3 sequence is CASSPPTRVLATEAFF. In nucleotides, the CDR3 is TGTGCCAGCAGTCCCCCAACCAGGGTCTTGGCCACTGAAGCTTTCTTT.

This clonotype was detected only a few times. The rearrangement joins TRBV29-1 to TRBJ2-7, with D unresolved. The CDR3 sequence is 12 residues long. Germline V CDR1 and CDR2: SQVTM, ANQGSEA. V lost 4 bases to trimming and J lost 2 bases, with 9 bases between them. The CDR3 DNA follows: TGCAGCGTTGGTCACGATACCTACGAGCAGTACTTC. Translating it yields CSVGHDTYEQYF.

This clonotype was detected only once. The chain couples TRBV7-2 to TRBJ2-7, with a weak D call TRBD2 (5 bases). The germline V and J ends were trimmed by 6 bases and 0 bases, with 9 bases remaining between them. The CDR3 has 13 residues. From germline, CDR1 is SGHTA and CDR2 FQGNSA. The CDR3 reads CASSSDFSYEQYF. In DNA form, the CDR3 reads TGTGCCAGCAGTTCGGACTTCTCCTACGAGCAGTACTTC.

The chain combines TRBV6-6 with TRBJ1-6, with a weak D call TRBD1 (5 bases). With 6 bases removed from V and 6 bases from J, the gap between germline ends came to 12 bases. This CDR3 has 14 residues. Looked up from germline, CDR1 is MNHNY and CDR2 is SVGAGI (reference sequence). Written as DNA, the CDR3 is TGTGCCAGCAGACCCGACAGTTCTAATTCACCCCTCCACTTT. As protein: CASRPDSSNSPLHF.

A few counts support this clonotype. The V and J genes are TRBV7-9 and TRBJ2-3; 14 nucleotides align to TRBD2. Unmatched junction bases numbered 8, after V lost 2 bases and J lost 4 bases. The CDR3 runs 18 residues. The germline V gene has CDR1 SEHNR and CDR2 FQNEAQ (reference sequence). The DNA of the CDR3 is TGTGCCAGCAGCTTACTCGGGACTAGCGGGGGTAGCCCAGATACGCAGTATTTT. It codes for CASSLLGTSGGSPDTQYF.

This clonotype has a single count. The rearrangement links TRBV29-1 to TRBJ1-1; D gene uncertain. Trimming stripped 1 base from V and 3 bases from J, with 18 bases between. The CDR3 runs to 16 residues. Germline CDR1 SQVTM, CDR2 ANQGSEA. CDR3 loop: CSVEGADDGLYTEAFF. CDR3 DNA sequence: TGCAGCGTTGAAGGGGCAGACGATGGCCTATACACTGAAGCTTTCTTT.

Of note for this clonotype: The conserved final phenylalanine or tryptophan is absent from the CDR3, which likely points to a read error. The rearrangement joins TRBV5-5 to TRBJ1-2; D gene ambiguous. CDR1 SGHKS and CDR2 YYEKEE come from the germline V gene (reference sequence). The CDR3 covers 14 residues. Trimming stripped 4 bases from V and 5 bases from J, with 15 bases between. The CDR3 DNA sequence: TGTGCCAGCAGCCAATGGTCCGACCTGTATGGCTACACCTCC. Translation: CASSQWSDLYGYTS.

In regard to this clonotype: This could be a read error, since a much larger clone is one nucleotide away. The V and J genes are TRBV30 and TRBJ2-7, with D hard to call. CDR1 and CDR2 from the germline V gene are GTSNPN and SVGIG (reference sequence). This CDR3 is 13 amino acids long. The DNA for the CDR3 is TGTGCCTGGAGTGTAGGCAACTCCTGCGAGCAGTACTTC. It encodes CAWSVGNSCEQYF.

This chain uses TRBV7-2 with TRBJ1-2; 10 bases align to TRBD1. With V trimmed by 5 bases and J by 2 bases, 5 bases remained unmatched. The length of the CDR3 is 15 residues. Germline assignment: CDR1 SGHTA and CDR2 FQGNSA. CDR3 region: CASSPRQGANYGYTF. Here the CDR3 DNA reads TGTGCCAGCAGCCCTCGACAGGGGGCGAACTATGGCTACACCTTC.

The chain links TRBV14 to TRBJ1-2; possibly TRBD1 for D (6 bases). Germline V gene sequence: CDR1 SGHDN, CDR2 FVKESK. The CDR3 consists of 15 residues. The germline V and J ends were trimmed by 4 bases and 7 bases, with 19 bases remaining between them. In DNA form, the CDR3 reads TGTGCCAGCAGCCCCTCGGGTACAGGGATTAGTGGCTACACCTTC. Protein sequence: CASSPSGTGISGYTF.

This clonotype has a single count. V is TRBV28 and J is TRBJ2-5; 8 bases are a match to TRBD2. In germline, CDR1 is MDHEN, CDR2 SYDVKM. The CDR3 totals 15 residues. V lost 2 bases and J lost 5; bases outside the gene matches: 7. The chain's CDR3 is CASSLTPGGRETQYF. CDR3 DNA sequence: TGTGCCAGCAGTTTAACTCCGGGGGGGAGGGAGACCCAGTACTTC. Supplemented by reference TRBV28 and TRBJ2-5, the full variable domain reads DVKVTQSSRYLVKRTGEKVFLECVQDMDHENMFWYRQDPGLGLRLIYFSYDVKMKEKGDIPEGYSVSREKKERFSLILESASTNQTSMYLCASSLTPGGRETQYFGPGTRLLVL.